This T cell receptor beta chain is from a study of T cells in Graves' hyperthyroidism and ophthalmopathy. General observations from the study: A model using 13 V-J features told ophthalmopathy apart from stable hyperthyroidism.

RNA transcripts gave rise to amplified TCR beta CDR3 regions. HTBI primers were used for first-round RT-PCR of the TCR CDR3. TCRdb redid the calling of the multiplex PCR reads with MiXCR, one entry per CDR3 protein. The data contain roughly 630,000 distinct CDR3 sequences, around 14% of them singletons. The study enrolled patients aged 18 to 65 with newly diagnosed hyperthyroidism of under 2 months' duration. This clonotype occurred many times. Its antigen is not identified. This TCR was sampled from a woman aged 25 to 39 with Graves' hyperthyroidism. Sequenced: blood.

CDR3 amino acids: CASSLLMPGLAGGQEQFF. The CDR3 DNA reads as TGTGCCAGCAGTTTATTAATGCCCGGACTAGCGGGAGGGCAGGAGCAGTTCTTC. The chain has TRBV28 and TRBJ2-1; 15 bases map to TRBD2. The CDR3 runs 18 residues. The junction had 11 bases not matched to a gene; V was cut back by 1 base and J by 10 bases. The V gene's germline CDR1 is MDHEN and CDR2 SYDVKM.